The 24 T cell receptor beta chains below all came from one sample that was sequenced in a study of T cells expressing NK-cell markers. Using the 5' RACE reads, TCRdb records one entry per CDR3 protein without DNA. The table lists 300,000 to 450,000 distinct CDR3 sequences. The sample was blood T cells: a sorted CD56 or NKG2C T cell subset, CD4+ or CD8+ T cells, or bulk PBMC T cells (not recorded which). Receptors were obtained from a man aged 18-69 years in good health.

The chain's CDR3 is CASSLAGSTVQETQYF. J is TRBJ2-5 and V is TRBV5-1. Germline CDR1 SGHRS, CDR2 YFSETQ. The CDR3 covers 16 residues.

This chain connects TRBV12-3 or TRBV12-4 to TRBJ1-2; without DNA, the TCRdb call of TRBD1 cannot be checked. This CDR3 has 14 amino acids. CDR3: CASRKTGTGYGYTF.

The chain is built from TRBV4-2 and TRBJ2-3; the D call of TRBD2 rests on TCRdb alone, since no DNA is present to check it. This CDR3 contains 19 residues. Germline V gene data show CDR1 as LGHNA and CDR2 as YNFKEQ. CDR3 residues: CASSQDTGTSGGDTDTQYF.

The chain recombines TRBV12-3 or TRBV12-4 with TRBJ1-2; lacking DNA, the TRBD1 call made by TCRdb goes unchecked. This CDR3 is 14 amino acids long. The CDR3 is CATTPGGAYYGYTF.

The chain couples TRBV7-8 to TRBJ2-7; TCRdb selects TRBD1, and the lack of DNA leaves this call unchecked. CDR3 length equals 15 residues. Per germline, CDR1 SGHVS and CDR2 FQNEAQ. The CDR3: CASSLAGTGFDEQYF.

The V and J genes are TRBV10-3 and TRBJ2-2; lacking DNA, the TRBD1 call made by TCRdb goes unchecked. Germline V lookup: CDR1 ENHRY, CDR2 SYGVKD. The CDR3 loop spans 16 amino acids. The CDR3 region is CAISEFETVNTGELFF.

CDR3 protein: CASSTPHGQGISNEQFF. V is TRBV7-9 and J is TRBJ2-1; TCRdb picks TRBD1, but there is no DNA to check that call. The CDR3 runs to 17 residues. CDR1 and CDR2 (germline): SEHNR, FQNEAQ (reference sequence). The whole variable domain, remainder taken from reference TRBV7-9 and TRBJ2-1, is DTGVSQNPRHKITKRGQNVTFRCDPISEHNRLYWYRQTLGQGPEFLTYFQNEAQLEKSRLLSDRFSAERPKGSFSTLEIQRTEQGDSAMYLCASSTPHGQGISNEQFFGPGTRLTVL.

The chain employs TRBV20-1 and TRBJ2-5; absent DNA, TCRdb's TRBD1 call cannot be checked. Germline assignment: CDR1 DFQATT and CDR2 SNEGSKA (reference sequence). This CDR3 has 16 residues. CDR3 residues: CSARRGQGRGQETQYF.

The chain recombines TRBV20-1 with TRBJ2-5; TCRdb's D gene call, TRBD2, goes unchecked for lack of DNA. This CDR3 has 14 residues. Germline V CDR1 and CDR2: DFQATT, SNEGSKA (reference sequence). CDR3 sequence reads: CSASVLADQETQYF.

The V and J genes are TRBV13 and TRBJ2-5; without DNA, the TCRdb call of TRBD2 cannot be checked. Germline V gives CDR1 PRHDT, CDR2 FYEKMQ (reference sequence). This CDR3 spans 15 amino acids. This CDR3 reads CASSPDRGGRETQYF.

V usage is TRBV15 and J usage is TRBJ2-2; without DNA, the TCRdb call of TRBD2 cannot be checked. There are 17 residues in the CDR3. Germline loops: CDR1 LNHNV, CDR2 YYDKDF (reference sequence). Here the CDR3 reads CATSRPRGGTNTGELFF.

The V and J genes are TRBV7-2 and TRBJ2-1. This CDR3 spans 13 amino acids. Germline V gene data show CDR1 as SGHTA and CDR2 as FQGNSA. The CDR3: CASSLHVLQEQFF.

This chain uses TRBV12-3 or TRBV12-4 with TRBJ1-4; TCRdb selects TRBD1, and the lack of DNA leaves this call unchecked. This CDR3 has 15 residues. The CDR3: CASSPSGGANEKLFF.

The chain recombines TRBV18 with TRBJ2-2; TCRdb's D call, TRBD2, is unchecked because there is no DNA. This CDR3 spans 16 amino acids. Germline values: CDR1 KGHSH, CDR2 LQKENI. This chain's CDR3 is CASSPTQRGNTGELFF. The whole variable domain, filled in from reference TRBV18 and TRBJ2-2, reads NAGVMQNPRHLVRRRGQEARLRCSPMKGHSHVYWYRQLPEEGLKFMVYLQKENIIDESGMPKERFSAEFPKEGPSILRIQQVVRGDSAAYFCASSPTQRGNTGELFFGEGSRLTVL.

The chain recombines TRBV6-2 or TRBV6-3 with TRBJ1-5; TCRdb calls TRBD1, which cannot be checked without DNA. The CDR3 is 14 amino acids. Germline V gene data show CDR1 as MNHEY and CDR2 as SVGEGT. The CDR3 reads CASTNPPSNQPQHF.

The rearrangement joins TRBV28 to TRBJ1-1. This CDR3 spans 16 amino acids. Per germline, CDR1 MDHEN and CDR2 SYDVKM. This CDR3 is CASSTPVGGGNTEAFF.

This CDR3 is CASSRATGRTDTQYF. The chain couples TRBV7-9 to TRBJ2-3; TCRdb outputs TRBD1, but without DNA this stays unchecked. Germline V gives CDR1 SEHNR, CDR2 FQNEAQ (reference sequence). This CDR3 is 15 amino acids long.

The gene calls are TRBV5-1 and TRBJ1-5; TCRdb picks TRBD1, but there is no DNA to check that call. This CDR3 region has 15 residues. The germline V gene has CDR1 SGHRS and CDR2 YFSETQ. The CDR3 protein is CASSLQGGGNQPQHF.

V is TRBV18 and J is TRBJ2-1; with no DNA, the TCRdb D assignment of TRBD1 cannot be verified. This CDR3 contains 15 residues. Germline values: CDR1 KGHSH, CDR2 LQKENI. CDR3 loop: CASSPMGGFDNEQFF.

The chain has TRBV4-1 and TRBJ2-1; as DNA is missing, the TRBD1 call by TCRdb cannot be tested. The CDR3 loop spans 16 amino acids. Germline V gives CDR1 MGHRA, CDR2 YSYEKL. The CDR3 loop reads CASSRTGTGTSNEQFF.

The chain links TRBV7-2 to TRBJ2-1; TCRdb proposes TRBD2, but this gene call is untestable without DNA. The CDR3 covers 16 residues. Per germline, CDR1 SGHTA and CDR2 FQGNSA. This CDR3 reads CASSLASRGGHNEQFF.

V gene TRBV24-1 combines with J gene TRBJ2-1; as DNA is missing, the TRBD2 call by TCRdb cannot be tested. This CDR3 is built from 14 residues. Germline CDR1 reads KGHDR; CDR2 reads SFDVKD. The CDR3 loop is CATSDLGGTNDEFF.

CDR3 residues: CASSRGQGQSSGNTIYF. The chain recombines TRBV7-9 with TRBJ1-3; TCRdb outputs TRBD1, but without DNA this stays unchecked. CDR3 size: 17 residues. Germline values: CDR1 SEHNR, CDR2 FQNEAQ (reference sequence). Filled out from reference TRBV7-9 and TRBJ1-3, the complete variable domain reads DTGVSQNPRHKITKRGQNVTFRCDPISEHNRLYWYRQTLGQGPEFLTYFQNEAQLEKSRLLSDRFSAERPKGSFSTLEIQRTEQGDSAMYLCASSRGQGQSSGNTIYFGEGSWLTVV.

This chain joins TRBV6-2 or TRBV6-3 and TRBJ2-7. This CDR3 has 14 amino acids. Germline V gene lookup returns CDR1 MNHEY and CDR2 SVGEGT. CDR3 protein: CASTHPRMGYEQYF.